This record concerns one T cell receptor beta chain sequence. These data belong to a study of shared clonotypes between healthy human individuals. Germline assignment: CDR1 LNHDA and CDR2 SQIVND (reference sequence). The CDR3 has 17 residues. The V gene lost 4 bases and the J gene lost 6 bases, with 21 bases spanning the gap. About 30,000 T cell genomes, or around 200 ng DNA, went into the sorted-subset replicate PCRs. Libraries were prepared by immunoSEQ multiplex PCR; TCRdb keeps only in-frame clonotypes and omits some of them. The sample lists 950,000 to 1,300,000 clones, approximately 72% occurring once.

The V gene is TRBV19, the J gene TRBJ2-2; D is uncertain. This sequence was found in a man younger than 35 in good health. The sample consisted of memory CD4+ T cells sorted from blood. Subset specified: CD45RA-negative fraction. As DNA, the CDR3 is TGTGCCAGTAGTAGAGAAGCTAATAAGGGTAACCCCGGGGAGCTGTTTTTT. Protein: CASSREANKGNPGELFF.